The present T cell receptor (beta chain) was sequenced within a study of T cell repertoires in cytomegalovirus infection. Study details: Public TCR beta signatures were indicative of both CMV infection and a matching HLA type. Study-level results: Summed public TCR beta family frequency identified CMV carriers bearing the relevant HLA. CMV-specific TCR beta clonotypes restricted by HLA-C were the ones dominating the ex vivo response.

Trimming cost V 11 bases and J 3 bases, with 14 bases left between them. The germline V gene encodes CDR1 MNHNY and CDR2 SVGAGI (reference sequence). The CDR3 is 13 residues long. TCRdb independently ran MiXCR on the reads; one entry per CDR3 protein. The sample yields 480,000 or so distinct CDR3 sequences, over 9% seen once. This clonotype has a count of ten or more. Its specificity is not known. V and J are TRBV6-6 and TRBJ2-1, with a tentative D call TRBD2 (6 bases). The clonotype comes from a human donor in good health (CMV status not recorded). Some clones in this sample may be carry-over from other donors' samples. Sequenced sample: PBMCs. CDR3 in amino acids: CAGEDALYNEQFF. The CDR3 region has the DNA TGTGCCGGGGAGGACGCACTCTACAATGAGCAGTTCTTC.